Presented here are 12 T cell receptor beta chains from one specimen sequenced in a study of T-cell memory formation after mild COVID-19. TCRdb re-analysed the 5' RACE reads in MiXCR, keeping a single row per CDR3 protein. This table has hundreds of thousands of distinct CDR3 sequences, less than 25% appearing once. Sequencing was done on a sample of PBMCs or a T cell subset sorted from them (not recorded which). The source is an adult woman who had mild COVID-19 (a few samples of this study predate the infection). Cell type and time point are not known.

The J gene is TRBJ1-2, the V gene TRBV12-3 or TRBV12-4; 7 bases match TRBD1. This CDR3 has 13 residues. The V and J ends lost 4 bases and 8 bases, in that order; junction bases with no gene match: 7. The CDR3 bases are TGTGCCAGCAGTTCTACAGGGGTGTTGGGCTACACCTTC. It is translated as CASSSTGVLGYTF.

The chain has TRBV29-1 and TRBJ2-6; the D gene is possibly TRBD1 (6 bases). This CDR3 region has 16 residues. Germline values: CDR1 SQVTM, CDR2 ANQGSEA. V was shortened by 2 bases and J by 0 bases, with 11 bases between the two germline ends. DNA for the CDR3: TGCAGCGTTGAAAACAGGGCCGGCTCTGGGGCCAACGTCCTGACTTTC. Translation: CSVENRAGSGANVLTF.

This sequence joins TRBV7-9 and TRBJ2-7; D remains unclear. This CDR3 has 14 amino acids. The V end was cut by 1 base, the J end by 2 bases, with 9 bases between. CDR1 is SEHNR, CDR2 FQNEAQ, per germline (reference sequence). For the CDR3, the DNA is TGTGCCAGCAGCTTAGTTCGGGTTCCCTACGAGCAGTACTTC. This codes for CASSLVRVPYEQYF.

V usage is TRBV6-5 and J usage is TRBJ2-7; D is possibly TRBD1 (6 bases). This CDR3 is built from 14 residues. Germline-derived CDR1 and CDR2 are MNHEY and SVGAGI. The V and J ends lost 9 bases and 2 bases respectively, with 17 bases between them. DNA of the CDR3: TGTGCCAGTAGCCGTCACAGGGAGCCCTACGAGCAGTACTTC. Translated, it gives CASSRHREPYEQYF.

This chain links TRBV6-5 with TRBJ2-7; D is possibly TRBD2 (6 bases). Germline V gene data show CDR1 as MNHEY and CDR2 as SVGAGI. The CDR3 loop spans 13 amino acids. V was clipped by 8 bases and J by 0 bases, with 11 bases between them. In DNA form, the CDR3 reads TGTGCCAGCGCGGGGCACAGCTCCTACGAGCAGTACTTC. Residues: CASAGHSSYEQYF.

This clonotype was seen a handful of times. The rearrangement joins TRBV12-3 or TRBV12-4 to TRBJ1-2, with D unclear. This CDR3 is 12 amino acids long. The V and J ends lost 4 bases and 8 bases respectively, with 11 bases between them. The CDR3 sequence is CASSYVPGGYTF. The DNA of the CDR3 is TGTGCCAGCAGTTACGTGCCCGGGGGCTACACCTTC.

This clonotype has only a few counts. The CDR3, as DNA: TGTGCCTGGAGTGCCGGGACAGGGGTTTATGAGCAGTACTTC. It is translated as CAWSAGTGVYEQYF. This chain connects TRBV30 to TRBJ2-7; the match to TRBD1 covers 10 bases. V dropped 1 base and J dropped 7; count of bases not matched to a gene: 7. This CDR3 comprises 14 residues. CDR1 GTSNPN and CDR2 SVGIG come from the germline V gene (reference sequence).

About this clonotype: Its ends do not fully match the called genes, so a read error is possible. The chain uses TRBV25-1 and TRBJ2-7; D might be TRBD2 (6 bases). The germline V gene encodes CDR1 MGHDK and CDR2 SYGVNS. This CDR3 comprises 12 residues. The CDR3 DNA reads TGTGCCAGCAGTTCGGGAGAGCTGGGGAAGAAATTC. Translation gives CASSSGELGKKF.

The chain employs TRBV7-8 and TRBJ2-1; perhaps TRBD1 as D (6 bases). In germline, CDR1 is SGHVS, CDR2 FQNEAQ. The CDR3 length is 17 residues. Trimming stripped 0 bases from V and 0 bases from J, with 12 bases between. CDR3 region: CASSLARQASSYNEQFF. The DNA for the CDR3 is TGTGCCAGCAGCTTAGCTCGACAGGCCAGCTCCTACAATGAGCAGTTCTTC.

This clonotype was recorded many times. The gene calls are TRBV6-1 and TRBJ1-4, with a weak D call TRBD1 (5 bases). Trimming left V 6 bases short and J 4 bases short, with 9 bases between. CDR1 and CDR2 (germline): MNHNS, SASEGT. CDR3 size: 13 residues. This CDR3 is CASREGINEKLFF. CDR3 DNA: TGTGCCAGCAGGGAGGGGATTAATGAAAAACTGTTTTTT.

This clonotype occurred a few times. J is TRBJ1-1 and V is TRBV5-1, with unresolved D. Trimming cost V 0 bases and J 1 base, with 10 bases left between them. CDR3 length equals 15 residues. From germline, CDR1 is SGHRS and CDR2 YFSETQ. Here the CDR3 reads CASSLAGPSNTEAFF. CDR3 nucleotide sequence: TGCGCCAGCAGCTTGGCCGGTCCATCGAACACTGAAGCTTTCTTT.

This clonotype has only a few counts. J is TRBJ1-6 and V is TRBV4-3; 7 nucleotides agree with TRBD1. Germline V gives CDR1 LGHNA, CDR2 YSLEER. The CDR3 sequence is 14 residues long. With V trimmed by 4 bases and J by 9 bases, 6 bases remained unmatched. Here the CDR3 DNA reads TGCGCCAGCAGCCTGACAGGGATGGGTTCACCCCTCCACTTT. This sequence encodes CASSLTGMGSPLHF.